This T cell receptor beta chain is drawn from a study of response to subunit inactivated influenza vaccine. The V gene's germline CDR1 is MDHEN and CDR2 SYDVKM. The CDR3 consists of 16 residues. Trimming removed 4 bases from V and 2 bases from J; junction bases left unmatched: 10. TCRdb called the RT-PCR reads again in MiXCR, with one record for every CDR3 protein. The table lists more than 450,000 distinct CDR3 sequences, approximately 12% of them singletons, with 10% in the top ten. The chain uses TRBV28 and TRBJ2-5, with 7 bases lining up with TRBD1. The TCR originated in a man aged 50-59 years who received an inactivated influenza vaccine. Source: PBMCs from blood, taken on the day of vaccination. The CDR3 loop reads CASSWGTAKIQETQYF. The CDR3 nucleotides are TGTGCCAGCAGTTGGGGGACAGCCAAAATACAAGAGACCCAGTACTTC.